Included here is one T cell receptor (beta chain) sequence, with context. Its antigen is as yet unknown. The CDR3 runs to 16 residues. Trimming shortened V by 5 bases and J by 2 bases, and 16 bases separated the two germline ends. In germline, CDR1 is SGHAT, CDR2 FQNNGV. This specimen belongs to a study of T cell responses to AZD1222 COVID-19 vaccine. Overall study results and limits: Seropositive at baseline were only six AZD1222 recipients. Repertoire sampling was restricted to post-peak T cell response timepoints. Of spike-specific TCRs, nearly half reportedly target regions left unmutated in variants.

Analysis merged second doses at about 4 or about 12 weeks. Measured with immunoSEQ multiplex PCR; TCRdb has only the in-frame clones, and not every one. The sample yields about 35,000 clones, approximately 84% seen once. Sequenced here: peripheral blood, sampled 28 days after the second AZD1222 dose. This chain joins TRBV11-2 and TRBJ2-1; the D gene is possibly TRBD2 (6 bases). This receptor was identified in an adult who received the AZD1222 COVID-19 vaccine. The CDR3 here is CASSPRLEGPYNEQFF. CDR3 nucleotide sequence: TGTGCCAGCAGCCCCCGCCTGGAGGGTCCCTACAATGAGCAGTTCTTC.